The source of this T cell receptor (beta chain) is a study of T cell repertoires in cytomegalovirus infection. Notes on the study in general: Of the TCR beta families, the public ones yielded a cumulative frequency that identified carriers of CMV plus the relevant HLA.

This CDR3 comprises 15 residues. Germline V gene data show CDR1 as SGHAT and CDR2 as FQNNGV. V dropped 1 base and J dropped 8 bases, with 15 bases sitting between them. To note about this clonotype: Its antigen is as yet unknown.

A single record per CDR3 protein comes from TCRdb applying MiXCR to the reads. Here the sample spans around 130,000 distinct CDR3 sequences, 24% being singletons. The TCR sequence derives from a human donor in good health (CMV status not recorded). Some clones in this sample may be carry-over from other donors' samples. The sequencing input was PBMCs, sequenced either directly or after in vitro stimulation (not recorded which). The chain uses TRBV11-2 and TRBJ2-1; unclear D gene. CDR3 nucleotides: TGTGCCAGCAGCTTAGGCGCAGCTCTATCTGATGAGCAGTTCTTC. Its protein product is CASSLGAALSDEQFF.